The 31 T cell receptor beta chains given below trace back to one sample, sequenced in a study of human T cells and chemical hapten exposure (dated by TCRdb to the early 2020s). To prepare the library, RACE was applied. The data were produced on a NextSeq 500. TCRdb trimmed the raw reads at Q25, called clones with MiXCR and kept productive beta chains. Here each entry gathers all rows of one CDR3 protein and keeps the most common genes and DNA. The sample has 57,000 or so distinct CDR3 sequences on record, approximately 11% of them singletons. Roughly 4% of the sample goes to the ten largest clones. The time point label of this sample denotes: pre-sensitization, week 0. What the treatment or condition label conveys for this sample: therapeutic diphenylcyclopropenone sensitization with weekly scalp DPC. This specimen consisted of whole blood, obtained in connection with sensitization to the hapten diphenylcyclopropenone (DPC). Source of these receptors: a woman aged 40 to 50 with alopecia areata. Some clones in this sample may be carry-over from other donors' samples.

This clonotype was picked up a small number of times. The rearrangement links TRBV19 to TRBJ2-2, with a possible D match to TRBD2 (6 bases). Between the trimmed V and J ends, which lost 8 bases and 1 base, there was a span of 17 bases. The germline V gene encodes CDR1 LNHDA and CDR2 SQIVND (reference sequence). The CDR3 is 16 residues long. CDR3 nucleotides: TGTGCCAGTTGCAACGGGGGACTGATGAACACCGGGGAGCTGTTTTTT. As protein: CASCNGGLMNTGELFF.

The chain uses TRBV4-3 and TRBJ2-5, with a tentative D call TRBD2 (7 bases). Trimming removed 0 bases at V and 4 bases at J, with 15 bases between. The CDR3 contains 16 residues. Germline lookup yields CDR1 LGHNA and CDR2 YSLEER. Here the CDR3 DNA reads TGCGCCAGCAGCCAAGATCGGTGGGGGGGCTTAGAGACCCAGTACTTC. Its translation: CASSQDRWGGLETQYF.

This clonotype has more than one count but fewer than ten. An end of the junction does not agree with germline; a read error may underlie this. The chain's CDR3 is CASREANTEAFF. CDR3 sequence (DNA): TGTGCCAGCAGGGAAGCTAACACTGAAGCTTTCTTT. The genes are TRBV2 and TRBJ1-1; D is ambiguous. The CDR3 has 12 amino acids. Looked up from germline, CDR1 is SNHLY and CDR2 is FYNNEI. Supplemented by reference TRBV2 and TRBJ1-1, the full variable domain reads EPEVTQTPSHQVTQMGQEVILRCVPISNHLYFYWYRQILGQKVEFLVSFYNNEISEKSEIFDDQFSVERPDGSNFTLKIRSTKLEDSAMYFCASREANTEAFFGQGTRLTVV.

V and J are TRBV27 and TRBJ2-7; weak D call: TRBD1 (6 bases). This CDR3 comprises 16 residues. CDR1 is MNHEY, CDR2 SMNVEV, per germline (reference sequence). Trimming stripped 5 bases from V and 3 bases from J, with 20 bases between. The CDR3 reads CASSPSRGRGFYEQYF. CDR3 nucleotide sequence: TGTGCCAGCAGTCCCTCTCGGGGCAGGGGATTCTACGAGCAGTACTTC.

In its sample, this clonotype was seen many times. This rearrangement joins TRBV2 to TRBJ1-1; D is unresolved. Trimming pared 5 bases from V and 4 bases from J, leaving 14 bases between. This CDR3 comprises 14 residues. Germline V gene lookup returns CDR1 SNHLY and CDR2 FYNNEI. This CDR3 is CASSSESVSTEAFF. The CDR3 nucleotides are TGTGCCAGCAGTTCAGAGTCAGTCAGCACTGAAGCTTTCTTT.

The V and J genes are TRBV7-8 and TRBJ2-2; 10 nucleotides align to TRBD2. CDR1 SGHVS and CDR2 FQNEAQ come from the germline V gene. The CDR3 extends over 17 amino acids. J was trimmed by 4 bases and V by 1 base; bases with no gene match: 6. The CDR3 nucleotides are TGTGCCAGCAGCTTAGGAGCGGGAGGGCCTTCCACCGGGGAGCTGTTTTTT. The encoded protein is CASSLGAGGPSTGELFF. The full variable domain, rest sourced from reference TRBV7-8 and TRBJ2-2, is GAGVSQSPRYKVAKRGQDVALRCDPISGHVSLFWYQQALGQGPEFLTYFQNEAQLDKSGLPSDRFFAERPEGSVSTLKIQRTQQEDSAVYLCASSLGAGGPSTGELFFGEGSRLTVL.

V is TRBV20-1 and J is TRBJ2-2, with 9 bases lining up with TRBD2. The CDR3 contains 15 residues. V lost 6 bases to trimming and J lost 3 bases; unmatched junction nucleotides: 8. Germline values: CDR1 DFQATT, CDR2 SNEGSKA (reference sequence). CDR3 DNA sequence: TGCAGTGCCACTTATAGCGGGAGAGACACCGGGGAGCTGTTTTTT. Protein product: CSATYSGRDTGELFF.

This clonotype has ten or more counts. This CDR3 is CASTLSEQPQHF. The CDR3 nucleotides read TGTGCCAGCACCTTGTCTGAACAGCCCCAGCATTTT. The rearrangement links TRBV7-9 to TRBJ1-5; D is unclear. Trimming removed 7 bases at V and 7 bases at J, with 11 bases between. Looked up from germline, CDR1 is SEHNR and CDR2 is FQNEAQ (reference sequence). This CDR3 contains 12 residues.

This clonotype occurred many times. At one of its ends the junction is not consistent with the germline gene, which may arise from a read error. The V gene is TRBV7-7, the J gene TRBJ2-1; tentative D call: TRBD2 (6 bases). The CDR3 is 13 residues long. Per germline, CDR1 SSHAT and CDR2 FNYEAQ (reference sequence). CDR3 in DNA: TGTGCTAGCAGCTCGCTGGGGCGGGGTGAGCAGTTCTTC. It specifies CASSSLGRGEQFF.

The rearrangement joins TRBV19 to TRBJ1-1, with a possible D match to TRBD1 (5 bases). The CDR3 sequence is 13 residues long. Deletions cut 5 bases from V and 11 bases from J, with 18 bases between. Germline CDR1 and CDR2: LNHDA and SQIVND (reference sequence). The CDR3 DNA follows: TGTGCCAGTAGTGAGCGGGTAGGGGAAAACGCTTTCTTT. This sequence encodes CASSERVGENAFF. The complete variable domain, with remaining parts taken from reference TRBV19 and TRBJ1-1, reads DGGITQSPKYLFRKEGQNVTLSCEQNLNHDAMYWYRQDPGQGLRLIYYSQIVNDFQKGDIAEGYSVSREKKESFPLTVTSAQKNPTAFYLCASSERVGENAFFGQGTRLTVV.

The chain is built from TRBV19 and TRBJ1-3, with unresolved D. This CDR3 contains 16 residues. The V end was cut by 0 bases, the J end by 0 bases, with 9 bases between. From germline, CDR1 is LNHDA and CDR2 SQIVND (reference sequence). The chain's CDR3 is CASSIEARHSGNTIYF. The CDR3 DNA reads TGTGCCAGTAGTATAGAGGCCAGACACTCTGGAAACACCATATATTTT.

This clonotype was detected many times. The chain recombines TRBV19 with TRBJ1-6; no firm D call. The V end lost 9 bases, the J end lost 0 bases, and 9 bases lay between the germline ends. The CDR3 covers 14 residues. Germline V lookup: CDR1 LNHDA, CDR2 SQIVND (reference sequence). The chain's CDR3 is CASAGGSYNSPLHF. CDR3 in DNA: TGTGCCAGCGCCGGTGGCTCCTATAATTCACCCCTCCACTTT.

This clonotype has more than one count but fewer than ten. This sequence joins TRBV20-1 and TRBJ2-1; unclear D gene. The V and J ends lost 4 bases and 4 bases respectively, with 11 bases between them. The CDR3 is 13 amino acids. Germline CDR1 and CDR2: DFQATT and SNEGSKA (reference sequence). CDR3 in amino acids: CSAIGQLYNEQFF. The CDR3 DNA reads as TGCAGTGCTATAGGTCAGCTTTACAATGAGCAGTTCTTC.

The chain has TRBV7-2 and TRBJ2-2; perhaps D is TRBD1 or TRBD2 (5 bases each). Germline V gene data show CDR1 as SGHTA and CDR2 as FQGNSA. The CDR3 has 18 amino acids. Trimming stripped 9 bases from V and 3 bases from J, with 26 bases between. CDR3 nucleotide sequence: TGTGCCAGTCCCTTGGCCCCGGGGAAAGGGACGGACACCGGGGAGCTGTTTTTT. Translation gives CASPLAPGKGTDTGELFF.

The chain combines TRBV4-3 with TRBJ1-2; D gene unclear. CDR1 and CDR2 from the germline V gene are LGHNA and YSLEER. Trimming left V 0 bases short and J 3 bases short, with 11 bases between. The CDR3 has 15 residues. The CDR3 coding sequence is TGCGCCAGCAGCCAAGATCAGGCCGCAGACTATGGCTACACCTTC. Protein product: CASSQDQAADYGYTF.

The chain is built from TRBV29-1 and TRBJ2-1, with D perhaps TRBD1 or TRBD2 (6 bases each). The germline V and J ends were trimmed by 6 bases and 0 bases, with 12 bases remaining between them. Looked up from germline, CDR1 is SQVTM and CDR2 is ANQGSEA. CDR3 length: 14 amino acids. CDR3 region: CSVRGGSSYNEQFF. In DNA form, the CDR3 reads TGCAGCGTGCGAGGGGGGAGCTCCTACAATGAGCAGTTCTTC.

This clonotype showed up just a few times. The rearrangement links TRBV20-1 to TRBJ2-4; possibly TRBD1 for D (6 bases). The V and J ends lost 5 bases and 6 bases respectively, with 14 bases between them. The CDR3 has 13 amino acids. Per germline, CDR1 DFQATT and CDR2 SNEGSKA (reference sequence). The CDR3 sequence is CSASQGLRNIQYF. The CDR3 bases are TGCAGTGCTTCACAGGGTTTGAGAAACATTCAGTACTTC.

This clonotype was counted ten times or more. The rearrangement joins TRBV12-3 or TRBV12-4 to TRBJ1-1, with 8 bases matching TRBD1. The CDR3 has 15 amino acids. V lost 5 bases and J lost 5; bases outside the gene matches: 10. The CDR3, as DNA: TGTGCCAGCAGTCGACATCTTACAGGGGGGACTGAAGCTTTCTTT. Its translation: CASSRHLTGGTEAFF.

V and J are TRBV11-2 and TRBJ2-5; D is possibly TRBD2 (6 bases). The CDR3 runs to 14 residues. CDR1 and CDR2 from the germline V gene are SGHAT and FQNNGV. The V end lost 5 bases, the J end lost 2 bases, and 12 bases lay between the germline ends. CDR3 region: CASSPTSPQETQYF. For the CDR3, the DNA is TGTGCCAGCAGCCCCACTAGCCCACAAGAGACCCAGTACTTC.

V and J are TRBV29-1 and TRBJ2-7, with 7 bases fitting TRBD1. Germline CDR1 reads SQVTM; CDR2 reads ANQGSEA. This CDR3 comprises 13 residues. With 6 bases clipped from V and 5 bases from J, the junction kept 10 bases outside the gene matches. CDR3 in amino acids: CSVATGSHDEQYF. The CDR3 DNA sequence: TGCAGCGTCGCGACAGGGTCCCACGACGAGCAGTACTTC.

This clonotype was found many times. V and J are TRBV7-8 and TRBJ1-3; D ambiguous. The V end was cut by 5 bases, the J end by 0 bases, with 14 bases between. Germline V gene lookup returns CDR1 SGHVS and CDR2 FQNEAQ. The CDR3 has 16 residues. For the CDR3, the DNA is TGTGCCAGCAGCCCTGAGGGCAGAGGCTCTGGAAACACCATATATTTT. Translating it yields CASSPEGRGSGNTIYF. Based on the CDR3 plus reference TRBV7-8 and TRBJ1-3, the full variable domain is GAGVSQSPRYKVAKRGQDVALRCDPISGHVSLFWYQQALGQGPEFLTYFQNEAQLDKSGLPSDRFFAERPEGSVSTLKIQRTQQEDSAVYLCASSPEGRGSGNTIYFGEGSWLTVV.

The genes are TRBV28 and TRBJ1-1; no firm D call. Germline V gene lookup returns CDR1 MDHEN and CDR2 SYDVKM. Trimming pared 8 bases from V and 6 bases from J, leaving 10 bases between. The CDR3 contains 11 residues. CDR3: CASFGRPEAFF. Here the CDR3 DNA reads TGTGCCAGCTTCGGACGGCCTGAAGCTTTCTTT. Together with reference TRBV28 and TRBJ1-1, the CDR3 gives the full variable domain: DVKVTQSSRYLVKRTGEKVFLECVQDMDHENMFWYRQDPGLGLRLIYFSYDVKMKEKGDIPEGYSVSREKKERFSLILESASTNQTSMYLCASFGRPEAFFGQGTRLTVV.

This clonotype was counted many times. The genes are TRBV9 and TRBJ2-1; D unclear. The CDR3 runs to 15 residues. The V gene lost 4 bases and the J gene lost 5 bases, with 16 bases spanning the gap. Germline loops: CDR1 SGDLS, CDR2 YYNGEE. The CDR3 spells CASSTRPATNNEQFF. The CDR3 DNA follows: TGTGCCAGCAGCACCCGACCAGCTACCAACAATGAGCAGTTCTTC. The whole variable domain, remainder taken from reference TRBV9 and TRBJ2-1, is DSGVTQTPKHLITATGQRVTLRCSPRSGDLSVYWYQQSLDQGLQFLIQYYNGEERAKGNILERFSAQQFPDLHSELNLSSLELGDSALYFCASSTRPATNNEQFFGPGTRLTVL.

This clonotype came up many times. The chain couples TRBV20-1 to TRBJ1-5, with D possibly matching TRBD1 (6 bases). Germline CDR1 DFQATT, CDR2 SNEGSKA (reference sequence). There are 13 residues in the CDR3. V was pared by 3 bases and J by 8 bases, with 14 bases between. The DNA for the CDR3 is TGCAGTGCTAGTTCGGGGGCGAGGGAGCCCCAGCATTTT. Amino acids: CSASSGAREPQHF.

This clonotype was found a few times. The chain has TRBV11-2 and TRBJ2-2; 10 bases are a match to TRBD1. This CDR3 region has 15 residues. Germline V gives CDR1 SGHAT, CDR2 FQNNGV. The V and J ends lost 3 bases and 8 bases, in that order; junction bases with no gene match: 6. Written as DNA, the CDR3 is TGTGCCAGCAGCTTCAAGACAGGGGGCAGGGGGGAGCTGTTTTTT. Its protein is CASSFKTGGRGELFF.

This clonotype was observed at least ten times. The CDR3 spells CASSLALTSGGAEEQFF. CDR3 sequence (DNA): TGTGCCAGCAGCTTGGCCCTAACTAGCGGGGGGGCTGAGGAGCAGTTCTTC. This chain links TRBV5-4 with TRBJ2-1; 13 bases agree with TRBD2. Trimming took 0 bases from V and 10 from J; bases not matched to a gene: 10. The CDR3 extends over 17 amino acids. CDR1 SGHNT and CDR2 YYREEE come from the germline V gene (reference sequence).

This clonotype was counted at least ten times. The V gene is TRBV7-2, the J gene TRBJ2-4, with D possibly matching TRBD1 (5 bases). The CDR3 totals 14 residues. V was pared by 4 bases and J by 6 bases, with 13 bases between. CDR1 and CDR2 from the germline V gene are SGHTA and FQGNSA. Here the CDR3 DNA reads TGTGCCAGCAGCTCGATAGGGGTCAGAAACATTCAGTACTTC. Translating gives CASSSIGVRNIQYF.

This clonotype was seen ten or more times. V and J are TRBV12-3 or TRBV12-4 and TRBJ2-2; weak D call: TRBD1 (6 bases). The CDR3 runs to 14 residues. V was shortened by 8 bases and J by 3 bases, with 13 bases between the two germline ends. The CDR3 nucleotides are TGTGCCAGCCCCCTACAGGGAGACACCGGGGAGCTGTTTTTT. Translated, it gives CASPLQGDTGELFF.

This clonotype was counted ten times or more. The J gene is TRBJ2-1, the V gene TRBV28, with D unclear. Per germline, CDR1 MDHEN and CDR2 SYDVKM. V was clipped by 9 bases and J by 8 bases, with 11 bases between them. The CDR3 is 11 amino acids. For the CDR3, the DNA is TGTGCCAGTCGGCTTGGGGATGAGCAGTTCTTC. Its protein is CASRLGDEQFF.

This clonotype occurred many times. J is TRBJ2-5 and V is TRBV6-6; D ambiguous. This CDR3 region has 13 residues. Germline V gene sequence: CDR1 MNHNY, CDR2 SVGAGI (reference sequence). With 2 bases removed from V and 4 bases from J, the gap between germline ends came to 8 bases. The CDR3 nucleotides are TGTGCCAGCAGTTACACCCAACGAGAGACCCAGTACTTC. This codes for CASSYTQRETQYF.

The chain links TRBV6-2 or TRBV6-3 to TRBJ1-1; D perhaps matches TRBD1 (5 bases). Trimming stripped 2 bases from V and 1 base from J, with 5 bases between. The CDR3 has 13 residues. The germline gives CDR1 MNHEY, CDR2 SVGEGT. The chain's CDR3 is CASSYGQNTEAFF. The CDR3 DNA follows: TGTGCCAGCAGTTACGGACAGAACACTGAAGCTTTCTTT.